This T cell receptor (beta chain) originates from a study of T cells in Graves' hyperthyroidism and ophthalmopathy (dated by TCRdb to between 2018 and 2021). Notes on the research overall: Peripheral blood samples were taken at the time of initial diagnosis, prior to any treatment. After sampling, hyperthyroidism patients received methimazole starting at 30 mg daily, and ophthalmopathy patients received high-dose intravenous methylprednisolone. Whether ophthalmopathy could be predicted prospectively was tested in an independent validation cohort made up of 18 to 20 hyperthyroidism patients plus 17 patients who later progressed to ophthalmopathy. The approximately 98 discovery patients were randomly divided into training and test sets at a 7:3 ratio. According to the paper, TCR Vbeta CDR3 sequencing was carried out on 135 peripheral blood samples, which came from 40 to 45 ophthalmopathy, 75 or so hyperthyroidism and approximately 17 progressor patients. Thyroid tissue and blood T-cell repertoires from about 6 Graves' hyperthyroidism patients were also compared in the study. To identify TCR V-J signatures that set the groups apart, the researchers used a discovery cohort of roughly 100 patients, made up of around 40 with Graves' ophthalmopathy and some 58 with stable Graves' hyperthyroidism.

Findings and caveats that apply to the study as a whole: Most expanded thyroid clonotypes (frequency above 0.001) were also found in blood, which suggests that blood repertoires may mirror thyroid immune responses. No statistical method was used to set the sample size in advance, and investigators knew the group allocation. A model built on a 13 V-J signature distinguished ophthalmopathy from stable hyperthyroidism, reaching roughly 88% sensitivity and under 84% specificity in cross-validation and 80%/75% in testing. In validation, the model predicted progression to ophthalmopathy a median of 6.5 months before onset, with roughly 70% sensitivity and 72.22% specificity.

This clonotype showed up many times. It lacks a known antigen. It has no much larger one-base neighbor in the sample; base qualities were not kept. Deletion took 1 base off V and 4 bases off J, with a span of 11 bases between the germline ends. CDR1 and CDR2 (SGHAT, FQNNGV) derive from the germline V gene. From the cysteine through the phenylalanine, the CDR3 covers 15 amino acids. Here the CDR3 DNA is all that survives: 45 bases in frame from base 1. The TCR beta CDR3 regions were amplified from the RNA transcripts. The TCR CDR3 was subjected to a first round of RT-PCR using the HTBI primer set and the Qiagen OneStep RT-PCR kit. The libraries were constructed in a second round of multiplex PCR and then size-selected and purified. Paired-end sequencing of the libraries was performed with 100 bp reads on an Illumina HiSeq2000. Processing in the source paper ran as follows. SOAPnuke was used to process the raw data, removing reads that contained adapters or uncalled bases, had a mean Phred below 15, or lacked an exact match to the constant primer or identifier. High-quality paired reads were merged with COPE v1.2.5, and unique nucleotide sequences were defined as clonotypes. MiTCR v1.1 was used to align the clonotypes against IMGT TRBV, TRBD and TRBJ reference segments. The analysis was restricted to V-J combinations with a frequency above 0.0001, which together covered just over 98% of the repertoires. A TCS score was defined as the ratio between F50 (clonal expansion) and ExV (chaos), using BLOSUM62-based TCRdist between CDR3 peptides within each V-J. Welch's t-statistics and random forest reduced approximately 520 V-J features to 13, which were used in a naive Bayes classifier (R e1071). TCRdb's own reprocessing of the public reads used fastp at Q25 and MiXCR and kept productive beta chains. Every distinct CDR3 protein forms one entry, paired with its most common genes and DNA. Clone size and V and J calls follow TCRdb, not the original study. The sample records roughly 300,000 distinct CDR3 sequences, about 14% of which are singletons. Roughly 24% of the sample is in the top ten clones.

Stable Graves' hyperthyroidism was defined as the absence of progression to ophthalmopathy over 18 months of follow-up. The hyperthyroidism patients were between 18 and 65 years old and newly diagnosed, with a disease duration of less than 2 months. Any patient with an uncontrolled infection, another autoimmune disease, pregnancy or lactation was excluded. Diagnoses relied on clinical symptoms, serum thyroxine and TRAb, thyroid ultrasound and orbital computed tomography. PBMCs were separated from under 11 ml of fresh peripheral blood using Ficoll-Paque density gradient centrifugation. Total RNA was extracted with Trizol reagent, and quality was checked on an Agilent 2100 Bioanalyzer.

Here the chain combines TRBV11-2 and TRBJ1-3, with no D gene named confidently. The TCR was taken from a woman aged 25-40 years with Graves' hyperthyroidism. Sample: blood. CDR3 sequence: CASSLGGSGGNTIYF. At the DNA level, the sequence is TGTGCCAGCAGCTTAGGAGGGAGTGGAGGAAACACCATATATTTT.